The 7 T cell receptor beta chains below come from one sample, sequenced in a study of T cells after yellow fever vaccination. Each CDR3 protein gets one entry after TCRdb re-called the 5' RACE reads with MiXCR. The table lists around 530,000 distinct CDR3 sequences, around a sixth of them singletons. Sequenced here: PBMCs, sampled roughly 5 days after the first yellow fever vaccination. The source of these receptors is a man aged 18 to 29 who received the YFV17D yellow fever vaccine.

This clonotype was counted a few times. This chain connects TRBV23-1 to TRBJ1-6, with 7 nucleotides matching TRBD1. TRBV23-1 is an open reading frame whose function is uncertain. V shed 6 bases and J 5 bases; nucleotides not matched to a gene: 22. The CDR3 length is 20 residues. The CDR3 DNA sequence: TGCGCCAGCAGGACAGGGAAGGGGTATCCGGGAGGACCCAATAATTCACCCCTCCACTTT. Protein: CASRTGKGYPGGPNNSPLHF.

This clonotype was found a few times. The chain uses TRBV7-9 and TRBJ2-7, with TRBD2 identical over 7 bases. This CDR3 is 16 amino acids long. From germline, CDR1 is SEHNR and CDR2 FQNEAQ (reference sequence). J lost 2 bases, V lost 4 bases, and 11 bases had no gene match. Here the CDR3 reads CASSSLAGRGAYEQYF. The CDR3 DNA reads TGTGCCAGCAGCTCCTTAGCCGGACGGGGGGCCTACGAGCAGTACTTC.

This clonotype was counted only a few times. The rearrangement joins TRBV20-1 to TRBJ2-7; D is unresolved. Germline assignment: CDR1 DFQATT and CDR2 SNEGSKA (reference sequence). The CDR3 has 14 amino acids. V gave up 2 bases and J gave up 0 bases, with 11 bases separating them. This CDR3 reads CSARNAGSSYEQYF. The CDR3 DNA is TGCAGTGCTAGAAACGCTGGGTCCTCCTACGAGCAGTACTTC.

To note about this clonotype: One junction end does not reproduce the germline sequence, and a read error may be involved. The V gene is TRBV4-1, the J gene TRBJ1-1, with D possibly being TRBD1 (5 bases). The germline V gene has CDR1 MGHRA and CDR2 YSYEKL. The CDR3 is 16 amino acids. The CDR3 spells CASSQDLGGANAEAFF. In DNA, the CDR3 is TGCGCCAGCAGCCAAGATTTGGGGGGTGCGAACGCTGAAGCTTTCTTT.

This clonotype came up a few times. The genes are TRBV2 and TRBJ1-2; no clear D. CDR1 and CDR2 (germline): SNHLY, FYNNEI. The ends were cut back, 5 bases at V and 4 bases at J, with 17 bases in the middle. The length of the CDR3 is 15 residues. The CDR3 bases are TGTGCCAGCAGTCCCGCGGCCACATCGGCCTATGGCTACACCTTC. This codes for CASSPAATSAYGYTF.

This clonotype has only a few counts. CDR3 sequence: CASSGPAYEQYF. In DNA, the CDR3 is TGCGCCAGCAGCGGCCCGGCCTACGAGCAGTACTTC. The chain combines TRBV5-1 with TRBJ2-7; D remains unclear. Trimming stripped 4 bases from V and 2 bases from J, with 7 bases between. The CDR3 length is 12 residues. CDR1 is SGHRS, CDR2 YFSETQ, per germline.

The chain employs TRBV9 and TRBJ2-1, with 9 bases lining up with TRBD2. V was clipped by 4 bases and J by 8 bases; unmatched bases: 7. The germline gives CDR1 SGDLS, CDR2 YYNGEE. The CDR3 totals 14 residues. CDR3 sequence (DNA): TGTGCCAGCAGCCCCGTTATAGCGGGGGATGAGCAGTTCTTC. Translating it yields CASSPVIAGDEQFF.